This T cell receptor beta chain was sequenced during a study of T cells after posttransplantation cyclophosphamide. The data were produced by immunoSEQ multiplex PCR, yet TCRdb's version contains in-frame clones alone and is incomplete. In total the sample includes around 35,000 clones, none of them seen once. In this sample, this clone turned up many times. Its antigen is unknown. The ends were cut back, 5 bases at V and 0 bases at J, with 10 bases in the middle. This CDR3 region has 14 residues. Germline V gene data show CDR1 as MNHEY and CDR2 as SVGEGT. Study-level results: TRB overlap between skin or GI tissue T cells and blood was limited.

The TCR was taken from a man aged 30 to 39 in good health and a related stem cell transplant donor. V usage is TRBV6-2 or TRBV6-3 and J usage is TRBJ1-1; D might be TRBD1 (5 bases). The sequenced material came from PBMCs. This CDR3 is CASSQTDLNTEAFF. CDR3 nucleotide sequence: TGTGCCAGCAGTCAGACAGATTTGAACACTGAAGCTTTCTTT.